A single sample gave rise to the 20 T cell receptor beta chains below, sequenced in a study of T cell repertoires in cytomegalovirus infection (dated by TCRdb to the late 2010s). These TCRs' antigens remain unknown. The data were produced on an Illumina HiSeq 1500. TCRdb itself trimmed the public reads at Q25 with fastp, ran MiXCR and retained productive beta chains. Here each entry gathers all rows of one CDR3 protein and keeps the most common genes and DNA. The sample table contains around 800,000 distinct CDR3 sequences; only one count was recorded for approximately 29% of them. 9.5% to 15% of the sample lies in the top ten. Explained via the paper, the treatment or condition label denotes: in vitro stimulation with specific CMV peptide epitopes to enrich CMV-specific T cells. The material was cultured CD8+ T cells from PBMCs, obtained from culture after CMV antigen stimulation. These receptors originate from a human donor in good health (CMV status not recorded). Some clones in this sample may be carry-over from other donors' samples.

The V and J genes are TRBV20-1 and TRBJ1-2; D is possibly TRBD1 (5 bases). Germline V gene data show CDR1 as DFQATT and CDR2 as SNEGSKA (reference sequence). CDR3 length: 13 residues. The V gene lost 2 bases and the J gene lost 3 bases, with 10 bases spanning the gap. DNA for the CDR3: TGCAGTGCTAGACAGGGAATTTACTATGGCTACACCTTC. Translating it yields CSARQGIYYGYTF.

Comments on this clonotype: This could be a read error, since a much larger clone is one nucleotide away. The chain joins TRBV6-7 to TRBJ2-4; either TRBD1 or TRBD2 may fit D (5 bases each). TRBV6-7 is labeled an ORF, and its function is uncertain. The CDR3 is 14 amino acids. CDR3 nucleotides: TGTGCCAGAGAGTTGTCGGGGTCAGGGAACATTCCGTACTTC. It yields the protein CARELSGSGNIPYF.

V and J are TRBV12-5 and TRBJ2-3, with 8 bases aligning to TRBD2. Trimming at V came to 3 bases and at J to 4 bases, leaving 12 bases not matched to a gene. Germline V gene lookup returns CDR1 LGHNT and CDR2 FRNRAP. This CDR3 is built from 17 residues. In DNA form, the CDR3 reads TGTGCTAGTGGTTTTACCCCCGGGGCTAGCGGGTCAGATACGCAGTATTTT. Amino acids: CASGFTPGASGSDTQYF.

The chain uses TRBV10-2 and TRBJ2-3, with 8 bases aligning to TRBD2. V gave up 2 bases and J gave up 5 bases; unmatched junction bases: 9. CDR3 length: 16 residues. Germline V CDR1 and CDR2: WSHSY, SAAADI. The CDR3, as DNA: TGCGCCAGCAGTGAGGGCAACGGGGGGGCCGGAGATACGCAGTATTTT. It encodes CASSEGNGGAGDTQYF.

This chain joins TRBV7-8 and TRBJ2-7; TRBD1 matches at 10 bases. Germline V gene sequence: CDR1 SGHVS, CDR2 FQNEAQ. V dropped 5 bases and J dropped 7; count of bases not matched to a gene: 11. This CDR3 region has 15 residues. This chain's CDR3 is CASSPRQGAGGEQYF. CDR3 nucleotides: TGTGCCAGCAGCCCTAGACAGGGGGCCGGAGGGGAGCAGTACTTC.

V gene TRBV28 combines with J gene TRBJ2-7; 10 nucleotides match TRBD2. There are 16 residues in the CDR3. The ends lost 2 bases at V and 2 bases at J; junction bases unmatched: 6. CDR1 and CDR2 (germline): MDHEN, SYDVKM. The CDR3 loop is CASSLLGLAAPYEQYF. Written as DNA, the CDR3 is TGTGCCAGCAGTTTACTAGGACTAGCGGCGCCCTACGAGCAGTACTTC.

V and J are TRBV6-4 and TRBJ1-1, with a tentative D call TRBD1 (5 bases). CDR1 and CDR2 (germline): MRHNA, SNTAGT. Trimming removed 1 base at V and 5 bases at J, with 14 bases between. CDR3 length: 15 amino acids. This CDR3 is CASSDFDTGGTEAFF. CDR3 in DNA: TGTGCCAGCAGTGACTTTGATACAGGAGGGACTGAAGCTTTCTTT.

This clonotype has at least ten counts. The chain couples TRBV7-2 to TRBJ2-1; 9 bases line up with TRBD2. V was pared by 0 bases and J by 7 bases, with 7 bases of the junction left unmatched. Germline V gives CDR1 SGHTA, CDR2 FQGNSA. This CDR3 has 16 residues. The DNA of the CDR3 is TGTGCCAGCAGCTTAGCGAAGCGGGGGGACCCGAATGAGCAGTTCTTC. As protein: CASSLAKRGDPNEQFF.

V is TRBV5-6 and J is TRBJ2-5; 7 nucleotides agree with TRBD1. The germline V gene has CDR1 SGHDT and CDR2 YYEEEE. The trim removed 0 bases at V and 3 bases at J, leaving 5 bases unmatched. The CDR3 consists of 15 residues. For the CDR3, the DNA is TGTGCCAGCAGCTTGGCCTGGACAGGCGAAGAGACCCAGTACTTC. It specifies CASSLAWTGEETQYF.

This clonotype was counted only a few times. The chain has TRBV27 and TRBJ2-5; 8 positions agree with TRBD2. The germline CDR1 and CDR2 sequences are MNHEY and SMNVEV (reference sequence). The CDR3 extends over 17 amino acids. Trimming at V came to 4 bases and at J to 2 bases, leaving 12 bases not matched to a gene. CDR3 DNA: TGTGCCAGCAGTTCAGCGGGGGCTTTAGCGGGGCAAGAGACCCAGTACTTC. The encoded protein is CASSSAGALAGQETQYF.

This clonotype was picked up a small number of times. The chain links TRBV7-2 to TRBJ2-3; no clear D. V was shortened by 5 bases and J by 4 bases, with 10 bases between the two germline ends. Germline V gives CDR1 SGHTA, CDR2 FQGNSA. The CDR3 is made up of 13 amino acids. CDR3 nucleotides: TGTGCCAGCAGCCAGAGTTTAGCAGATACGCAGTATTTT. This gives the protein CASSQSLADTQYF.

This clonotype showed up just a few times. The genes are TRBV27 and TRBJ2-1; 13 positions agree with TRBD2. This CDR3 is 21 amino acids long. Germline V gene data show CDR1 as MNHEY and CDR2 as SMNVEV (reference sequence). V lost 6 bases and J lost 0; bases outside the gene matches: 17. The CDR3 is CASSKLETSGGIRYSYNEQFF. For the CDR3, the DNA is TGTGCCAGCAGCAAACTCGAGACTAGCGGGGGGATTCGCTACTCCTACAATGAGCAGTTCTTC.

This chain uses TRBV4-2 with TRBJ1-1; D might be TRBD1 (6 bases). The length of the CDR3 is 17 residues. Trimming cost V 3 bases and J 1 base, with 18 bases left between them. Looked up from germline, CDR1 is LGHNA and CDR2 is YNFKEQ. The CDR3 bases are TGTGCCAGCAGCCAGATATCGGGACATCTATCGAACACTGAAGCTTTCTTT. It encodes CASSQISGHLSNTEAFF.

The rearrangement joins TRBV20-1 to TRBJ2-1; TRBD2 matches 7 bases. CDR1 is DFQATT and CDR2 is SNEGSKA in the germline V gene (reference sequence). V lost 3 bases and J lost 8; bases outside the gene matches: 25. The CDR3 contains 19 residues. CDR3 DNA: TGCAGTGCTAGTGGCAACCCAAGAGGACTCCGCGGGGGAACGGATGAGCAGTTCTTC. It codes for CSASGNPRGLRGGTDEQFF.

This sequence joins TRBV2 and TRBJ2-1, with D perhaps TRBD2 (5 bases). The germline gives CDR1 SNHLY, CDR2 FYNNEI. The CDR3 length is 13 residues. With 8 bases removed from V and 3 bases from J, the gap between germline ends came to 11 bases. For the CDR3, the DNA is TGTGCCAGCGGAACCGGGATCTACAATGAGCAGTTCTTC. This codes for CASGTGIYNEQFF.

This chain uses TRBV9 with TRBJ1-2; D may be TRBD1 (5 bases). Germline V gives CDR1 SGDLS, CDR2 YYNGEE. Trimming removed 7 bases from V and 4 bases from J, with 14 bases in between. The CDR3 has 13 residues. The CDR3 coding sequence is TGTGCCAGCTTTGGGGGGAGGGCCTATGGCTACACCTTC. Residues: CASFGGRAYGYTF.

This clonotype occurred many times. This chain connects TRBV7-8 to TRBJ2-3; no clear D gene. The CDR3 consists of 16 residues. Per the germline V gene, CDR1 is SGHVS and CDR2 is FQNEAQ. The V end was cut by 2 bases, the J end by 1 base, with 13 bases between. In DNA form, the CDR3 reads TGTGCCAGCAGCTTATATAGTAGGGCTCGCACAGATACGCAGTATTTT. It translates to CASSLYSRARTDTQYF.

The rearrangement joins TRBV4-1 to TRBJ2-1; D gene unclear. There are 11 residues in the CDR3. V lost 0 bases to trimming and J lost 8 bases, with 2 bases between them. CDR1 MGHRA and CDR2 YSYEKL come from the germline V gene. CDR3 region: CASSQEHEQFF. The CDR3 DNA follows: TGCGCCAGCAGCCAAGAACATGAGCAGTTCTTC.

This clonotype showed up just a few times. This chain links TRBV19 with TRBJ1-2; TRBD1 agrees at 8 bases. This CDR3 comprises 16 residues. V shed 2 bases and J 4 bases; nucleotides not matched to a gene: 9. Germline V gives CDR1 LNHDA, CDR2 SQIVND (reference sequence). CDR3 region: CASSIQWDRRRYGYTF. The DNA of the CDR3 is TGTGCCAGTAGTATACAGTGGGACAGGAGACGCTATGGCTACACCTTC.

This sequence joins TRBV4-1 and TRBJ2-1; the D is unclear. This CDR3 has 15 residues. CDR1 and CDR2 from the germline V gene are MGHRA and YSYEKL. The V and J ends lost 4 bases and 7 bases respectively, with 17 bases between them. The CDR3 sequence: CASSPEEKGWNEQFF. The CDR3 DNA sequence: TGCGCCAGCAGCCCCGAGGAGAAGGGATGGAATGAGCAGTTCTTC.